Given below is one TCR beta chain in context. The antigen is undetermined. Germline V gene sequence: CDR1 LNHDA, CDR2 SQIVND (reference sequence). The CDR3 has 17 amino acids. Unmatched junction bases numbered 5, after V lost 4 bases and J lost 1 base. Over several immunoSEQ plates, each subset's genomic DNA was distributed in even portions. Unsorted PBMC DNA underwent sequencing on ten immunoSEQ deep assay plates. Libraries were prepared by immunoSEQ multiplex PCR; TCRdb keeps only in-frame clonotypes and omits some of them. The repertoire consists of about 470,000 clones, with about 76% occurring once and the leading ten covering roughly 13%. This sample stems from a study of shared clonotypes between healthy human individuals. General study findings and limits: Investigators collected only blood, and repertoires in tissues likely differ. Limited genetic and exposure-history diversity came from having few donors.

The sample was PBMCs. The gene calls are TRBV19 and TRBJ2-1; TRBD2 aligns across 12 bases. The source of this sequence is a woman between 40 and 55 years old in good health. Some clones in this sample may be carry-over from other donors' samples. The CDR3 sequence is CASSSLLAGGSYNEQFF. For the CDR3, the DNA is TGTGCCAGTAGTAGCCTACTAGCGGGAGGATCCTACAATGAGCAGTTCTTC.